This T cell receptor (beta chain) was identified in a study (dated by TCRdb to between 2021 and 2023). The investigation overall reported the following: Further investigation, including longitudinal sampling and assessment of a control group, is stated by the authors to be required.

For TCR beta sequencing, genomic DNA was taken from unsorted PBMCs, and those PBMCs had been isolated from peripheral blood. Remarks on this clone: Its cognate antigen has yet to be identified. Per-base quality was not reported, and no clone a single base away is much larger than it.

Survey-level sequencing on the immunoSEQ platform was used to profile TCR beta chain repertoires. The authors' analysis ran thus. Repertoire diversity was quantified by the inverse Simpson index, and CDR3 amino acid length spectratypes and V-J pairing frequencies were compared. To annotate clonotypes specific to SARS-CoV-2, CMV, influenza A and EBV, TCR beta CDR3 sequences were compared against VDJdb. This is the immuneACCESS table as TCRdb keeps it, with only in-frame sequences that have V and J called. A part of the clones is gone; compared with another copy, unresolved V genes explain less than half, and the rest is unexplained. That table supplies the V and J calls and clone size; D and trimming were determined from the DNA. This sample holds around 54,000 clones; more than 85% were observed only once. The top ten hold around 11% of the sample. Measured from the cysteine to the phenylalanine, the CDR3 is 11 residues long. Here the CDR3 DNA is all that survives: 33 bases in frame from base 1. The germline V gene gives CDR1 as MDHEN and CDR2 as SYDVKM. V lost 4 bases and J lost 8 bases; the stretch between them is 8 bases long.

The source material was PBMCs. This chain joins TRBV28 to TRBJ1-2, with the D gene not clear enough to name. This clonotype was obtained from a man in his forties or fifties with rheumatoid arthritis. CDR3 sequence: CASSSGFGYTF. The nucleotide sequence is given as TGTGCCAGCAGTTCAGGTTTCGGCTACACCTTC.